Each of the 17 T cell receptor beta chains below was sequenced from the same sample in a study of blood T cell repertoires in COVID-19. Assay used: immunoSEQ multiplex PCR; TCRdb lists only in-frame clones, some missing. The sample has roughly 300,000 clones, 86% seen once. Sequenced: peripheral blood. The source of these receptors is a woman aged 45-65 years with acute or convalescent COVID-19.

CDR3 sequence (DNA): TGTGCCACCAGTGATACGGACAGGGATCATGGCTACACCTTC. It encodes CATSDTDRDHGYTF. The rearrangement joins TRBV24-1 to TRBJ1-2, with 8 bases lining up with TRBD1. Germline-derived CDR1 and CDR2 are KGHDR and SFDVKD. The CDR3 has 14 residues. Trimming at V came to 3 bases and at J to 6 bases, leaving 5 bases not matched to a gene.

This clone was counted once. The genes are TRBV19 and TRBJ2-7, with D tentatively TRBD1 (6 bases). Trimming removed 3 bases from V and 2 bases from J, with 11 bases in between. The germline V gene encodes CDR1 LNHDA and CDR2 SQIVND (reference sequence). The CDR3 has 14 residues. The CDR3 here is CASSIGRGTYEQYF. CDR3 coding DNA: TGTGCCAGTAGTATTGGTAGGGGGACCTACGAGCAGTACTTC.

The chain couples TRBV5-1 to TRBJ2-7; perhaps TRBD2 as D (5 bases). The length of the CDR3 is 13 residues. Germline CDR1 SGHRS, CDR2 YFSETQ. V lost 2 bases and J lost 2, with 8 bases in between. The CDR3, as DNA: TGCGCCAGCAGCTTTACAGCGGCCTACGAGCAGTACTTC. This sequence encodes CASSFTAAYEQYF. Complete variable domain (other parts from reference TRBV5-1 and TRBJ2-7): KAGVTQTPRYLIKTRGQQVTLSCSPISGHRSVSWYQQTPGQGLQFLFEYFSETQRNKGNFPGRFSGRQFSNSRSEMNVSTLELGDSALYLCASSFTAAYEQYFGPGTRLTVT.

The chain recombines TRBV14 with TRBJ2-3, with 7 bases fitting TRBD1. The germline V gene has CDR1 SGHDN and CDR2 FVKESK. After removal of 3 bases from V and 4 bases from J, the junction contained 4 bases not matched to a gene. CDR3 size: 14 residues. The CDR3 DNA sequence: TGTGCCAGCAGCCACGCAGGGGGAGCAGATACGCAGTATTTT. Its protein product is CASSHAGGADTQYF. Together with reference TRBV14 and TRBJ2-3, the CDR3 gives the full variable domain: EAGVTQFPSHSVIEKGQTVTLRCDPISGHDNLYWYRRVMGKEIKFLLHFVKESKQDESGMPNNRFLAERTGGTYSTLKVQPAELEDSGVYFCASSHAGGADTQYFGPGTRLTVL.

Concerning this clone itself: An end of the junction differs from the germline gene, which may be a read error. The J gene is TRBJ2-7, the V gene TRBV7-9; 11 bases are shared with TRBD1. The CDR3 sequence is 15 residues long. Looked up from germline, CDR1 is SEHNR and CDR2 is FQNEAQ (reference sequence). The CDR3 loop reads CARSWTGGLSYEQYF. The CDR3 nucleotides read TGTGCCAGAAGCTGGACAGGGGGCCTCTCCTACGAGCAGTACTTC.

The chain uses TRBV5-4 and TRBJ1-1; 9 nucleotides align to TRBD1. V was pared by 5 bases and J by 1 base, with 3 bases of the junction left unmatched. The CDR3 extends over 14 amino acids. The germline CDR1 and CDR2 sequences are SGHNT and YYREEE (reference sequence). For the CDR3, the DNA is TGTGCCAGCAGTCGGGACAGGGCGAACACTGAAGCTTTCTTT. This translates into CASSRDRANTEAFF.

The CDR3 DNA reads as TGTGCCAGCAGCCAAAGGACAGGGGTCGAGCAGTACTTC. Translated: CASSQRTGVEQYF. The chain has TRBV16 and TRBJ2-7; 9 bases match TRBD1. Germline V gives CDR1 KGHSY, CDR2 FQNENV. With V trimmed by 2 bases and J by 6 bases, 2 bases remained unmatched. The CDR3 runs to 13 residues.

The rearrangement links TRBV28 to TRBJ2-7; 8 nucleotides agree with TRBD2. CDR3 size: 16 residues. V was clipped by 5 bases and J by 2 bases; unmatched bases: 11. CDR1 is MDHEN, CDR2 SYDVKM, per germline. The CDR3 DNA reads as TGTGCCAGCAGTCACCTACTAGCGGAAGACGCCTACGAGCAGTACTTC. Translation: CASSHLLAEDAYEQYF.

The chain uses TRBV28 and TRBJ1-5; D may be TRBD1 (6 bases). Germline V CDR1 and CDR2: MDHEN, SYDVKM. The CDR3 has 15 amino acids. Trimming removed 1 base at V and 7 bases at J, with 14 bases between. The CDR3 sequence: CASSLSLGAHQPQHF. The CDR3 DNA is TGTGCCAGCAGTTTATCCTTGGGGGCCCACCAGCCCCAGCATTTT. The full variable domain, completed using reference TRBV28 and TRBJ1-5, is DVKVTQSSRYLVKRTGEKVFLECVQDMDHENMFWYRQDPGLGLRLIYFSYDVKMKEKGDIPEGYSVSREKKERFSLILESASTNQTSMYLCASSLSLGAHQPQHFGDGTRLSIL.

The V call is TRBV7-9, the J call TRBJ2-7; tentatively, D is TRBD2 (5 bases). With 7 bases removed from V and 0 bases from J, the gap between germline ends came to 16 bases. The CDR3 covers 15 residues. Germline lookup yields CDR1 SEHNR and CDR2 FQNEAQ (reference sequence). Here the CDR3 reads CASIRPEGASYEQYF. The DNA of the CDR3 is TGTGCCAGCATCCGCCCCGAGGGAGCCTCCTACGAGCAGTACTTC. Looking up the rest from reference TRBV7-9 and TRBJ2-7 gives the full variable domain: DTGVSQNPRHKITKRGQNVTFRCDPISEHNRLYWYRQTLGQGPEFLTYFQNEAQLEKSRLLSDRFSAERPKGSFSTLEIQRTEQGDSAMYLCASIRPEGASYEQYFGPGTRLTVT.

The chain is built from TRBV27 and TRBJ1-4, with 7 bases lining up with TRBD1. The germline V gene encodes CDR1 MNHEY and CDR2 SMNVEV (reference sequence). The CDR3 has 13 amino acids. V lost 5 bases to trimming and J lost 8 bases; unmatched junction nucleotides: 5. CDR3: CASSRRGLEKLFF. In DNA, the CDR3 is TGTGCCAGCAGTCGTAGGGGGCTCGAAAAACTGTTTTTT. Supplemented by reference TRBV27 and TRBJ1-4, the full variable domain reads EAQVTQNPRYLITVTGKKLTVTCSQNMNHEYMSWYRQDPGLGLRQIYYSMNVEVTDKGDVPEGYKVSRKEKRNFPLILESPSPNQTSLYFCASSRRGLEKLFFGSGTQLSVL.

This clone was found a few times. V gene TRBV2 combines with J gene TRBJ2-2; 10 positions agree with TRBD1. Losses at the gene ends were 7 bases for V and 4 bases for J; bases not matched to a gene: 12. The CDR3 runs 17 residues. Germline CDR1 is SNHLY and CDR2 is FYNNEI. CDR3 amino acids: CASTPVLGQGSTGELFF. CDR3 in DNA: TGTGCCAGCACCCCGGTTCTGGGACAGGGGTCCACCGGGGAGCTGTTTTTT.

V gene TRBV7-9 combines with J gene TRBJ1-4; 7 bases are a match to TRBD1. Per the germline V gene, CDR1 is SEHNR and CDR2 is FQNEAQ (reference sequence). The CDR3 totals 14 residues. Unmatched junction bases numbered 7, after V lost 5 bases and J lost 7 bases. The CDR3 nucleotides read TGTGCCAGCAGCCCCCCGTCAGGGGGTGAAAAACTGTTTTTT. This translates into CASSPPSGGEKLFF.

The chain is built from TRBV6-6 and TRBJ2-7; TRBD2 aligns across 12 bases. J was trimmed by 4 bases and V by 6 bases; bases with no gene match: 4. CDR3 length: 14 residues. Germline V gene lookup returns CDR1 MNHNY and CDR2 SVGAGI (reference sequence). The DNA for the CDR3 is TGTGCCAGCAGCCTAGCGGGAGGGAGTTACGAGCAGTACTTC. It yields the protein CASSLAGGSYEQYF.

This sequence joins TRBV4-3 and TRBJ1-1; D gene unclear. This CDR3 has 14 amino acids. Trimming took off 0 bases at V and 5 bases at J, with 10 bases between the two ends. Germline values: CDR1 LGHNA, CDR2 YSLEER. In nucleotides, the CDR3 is TGCGCCAGCAGCCAAGATTCCCGTGTGACTGAAGCTTTCTTT. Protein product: CASSQDSRVTEAFF.

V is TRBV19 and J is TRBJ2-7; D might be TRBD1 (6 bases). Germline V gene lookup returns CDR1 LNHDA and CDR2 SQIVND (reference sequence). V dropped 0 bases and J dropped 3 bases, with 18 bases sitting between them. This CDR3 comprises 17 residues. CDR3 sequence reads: CASSIDRGTGINYEQYF. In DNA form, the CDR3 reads TGTGCCAGTAGTATAGATCGCGGTACAGGGATAAACTACGAGCAGTACTTC.

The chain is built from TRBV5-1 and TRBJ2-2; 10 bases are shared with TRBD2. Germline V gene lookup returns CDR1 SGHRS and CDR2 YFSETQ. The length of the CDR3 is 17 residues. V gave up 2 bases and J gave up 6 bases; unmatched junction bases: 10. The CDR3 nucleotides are TGCGCCAGCAGCTTACTTCTAGCGGGAGATATAGCCGGGGAGCTGTTTTTT. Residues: CASSLLLAGDIAGELFF.